Listed below are T cell receptor beta chains from one sample, sequenced in a study of blood T cells in healthy people across ages. Each CDR3 protein gets one entry after TCRdb re-called the 5' RACE reads with MiXCR. Of roughly 720,000 distinct CDR3 sequences in the sample, approximately 55% were seen once. The specimen sequenced was blood. The receptors originated from an elderly man in good health. The CDR3 runs from the conserved cysteine through the conserved F or W. Each record gives: J gene, V gene, CDR3 protein.

J gene: TRBJ2-7
V gene: TRBV6-6
CDR3 protein: CASQGQGISYEQYF

J gene: TRBJ2-3
V gene: TRBV11-2
CDR3 protein: CASSLVPAGGHRDAYF

J gene: TRBJ2-3
V gene: TRBV12-3/TRBV12-4
CDR3 protein: CASSHRTVPGGDTQYF

J gene: .
V gene: TRBV25-1
CDR3 protein: CASSEWGLETQYF

J gene: TRBJ2-1
V gene: TRBV7-9
CDR3 protein: CASSLGGGLYNEQFF

J gene: TRBJ2-7
V gene: TRBV5-1
CDR3 protein: CASSIKTGRASYEQYF

J gene: TRBJ1-5
V gene: TRBV7-3
CDR3 protein: CASSNGPKQPQHF

J gene: TRBJ2-1
V gene: TRBV24-1
CDR3 protein: CATSDQAGGTYNEQFF

J gene: TRBJ2-1
V gene: TRBV5-1
CDR3 protein: CASSLLDRVDEQFF

J gene: TRBJ2-7
V gene: TRBV20-1
CDR3 protein: CSARTGHSYEQYF

J gene: TRBJ2-5
V gene: TRBV12-3/TRBV12-4
CDR3 protein: CASSFVGDGQETQYF